Listed below are T cell receptor beta chains from one sample, sequenced in a study of blood T cell repertoires in COVID-19. Assay used: immunoSEQ multiplex PCR; TCRdb lists only in-frame clones, some missing. The repertoire holds about 160,000 clones, with approximately 86% as singletons. Sequenced material: peripheral blood. These receptors were taken from a man aged 55-75 years with COVID-19, enrolled during active disease. The CDR3 runs from the conserved cysteine through the conserved F or W. Fields, in order: D gene, clone size, V gene, CDR3 length, J gene, CDR3 DNA, CDR3 protein. D genes are given only for firm matches. Part of the rows lack a size; the others show once, few, many or a class for expanded clones.

>NA|NA|TRBV9|15|TRBJ2-2
TGTGCCAGCAGCGACAGGACTACGAACACCGGGGAGCTGTTTTTT
CASSDRTTNTGELFF
>NA|once|TRBV6-5|16|TRBJ2-1
TGTGCCAGCAGTTACTCAAACCAGGGGCCAAACAATGAGCAGTTCTTC
CASSYSNQGPNNEQFF
>NA|NA|TRBV7-2|13|TRBJ1-1
TGTGCCAGCAGCTTAAACAGGGCAGGGGAAGCTTTCTTT
CASSLNRAGEAFF
>TRBD2|NA|TRBV11-3|14|TRBJ2-5
TGTGCCAGCAGCTCACCCGGGACTAGCGGGACCCAGTACTTC
CASSSPGTSGTQYF
>TRBD1|NA|TRBV7-2|19|TRBJ2-6
TGTGCCAGCAGCTTTGCGACAGGGGCCTACTTCTCTGGGGCCAACGTCCTGACTTTC
CASSFATGAYFSGANVLTF
>NA|NA|TRBV6-5|14|TRBJ1-2
TGTGCCAGCAGTTACTATTGGAGGGGCGATGGCTACACCTTC
CASSYYWRGDGYTF
>NA|NA|TRBV7-3|13|TRBJ2-5
TGTGCCAGCAGCGGACAGCCATGGGAGACCCAGTACTTC
CASSGQPWETQYF
>TRBD2|NA|TRBV7-2|14|TRBJ2-7
TGTGCCAGCAGCTTAGGACTAGCATCGGGGGAGCAGTACTTC
CASSLGLASGEQYF
>NA|NA|TRBV2|14|TRBJ1-2
TGTGCCAGCAGTGATTTGACAGCTAACTATGGCTACACCTTC
CASSDLTANYGYTF
>TRBD2|NA|TRBV19|14|TRBJ2-7
TGTGCCAGTAAGGGGGGACTAGCGAGTAAGGAGCAGTACTTC
CASKGGLASKEQYF
>NA|NA|TRBV6-5|14|TRBJ1-2
TGTGCCAGCAGTCGTCAGGGTAATGCTCACGGCTACACCTTC
CASSRQGNAHGYTF
>TRBD1|NA|TRBV2|14|TRBJ1-1
TGTGCCAGCAGGGTGACAGGGGCCCCCACTGAAGCTTTCTTT
CASRVTGAPTEAFF
>NA|once|TRBV4-3|14|TRBJ2-1
TGCGCCAGCAGCCTTCAAGAACAAGTCCACCCTCTGTTCTTC
CASSLQEQVHPLFF
>TRBD1|NA|TRBV19|17|TRBJ1-6
TGTGCCAGTAGTACTACAGGGGGCGGAAGACTAAATTCACCCCTCCACTTT
CASSTTGGGRLNSPLHF
>TRBD2|NA|TRBV9|16|TRBJ2-1
TGTGCCAGCAGCGTAGCTACCCTAGCGGGGTTGAATGAGCAGTTCTTC
CASSVATLAGLNEQFF
>TRBD1|NA|TRBV7-6|16|TRBJ2-5
TGTGCCAGCAGCTCTCCCGGGACAGGGGTATATGAGACCCAGTACTTC
CASSSPGTGVYETQYF
>NA|NA|TRBV29-1|12|TRBJ1-3
TGCAGCGTTGAATTATTTGGAAACACCATATATTTT
CSVELFGNTIYF
>NA|NA|TRBV7-2|13|TRBJ1-1
TGTGCCAGCACCACACCGGGGGTAGGAGAAGCTTTCTTT
CASTTPGVGEAFF
>TRBD1|NA|TRBV5-5|17|TRBJ1-1
TGTGCCAGCAGCTTTTTGTCCGGGACAGGGGTTAACACTGAAGCTTTCTTT
CASSFLSGTGVNTEAFF
>NA|NA|TRBV7-3|15|TRBJ1-6
TGTGCCAGCAGCCGCGACCGAAGCGGTAATTCACCCCTCCACTTT
CASSRDRSGNSPLHF
>TRBD2|NA|TRBV13|16|TRBJ2-1
TGTGCCAGCAGCTTCCCTAGACTAGCGGGGGGCAATGAGCAGTTCTTC
CASSFPRLAGGNEQFF
>TRBD1|once|TRBV5-1|16|TRBJ2-7
TGCGCCAGCAGCTCCAACCCGGACAGGGGGACCTACGAGCAGTACTTC
CASSSNPDRGTYEQYF
>TRBD1|few|TRBV19|13|TRBJ1-2
TGTGCCAGTAGTACCCAGGGGGCACATGGCTACACCTTC
CASSTQGAHGYTF
>NA|NA|TRBV18|19|TRBJ1-3
TGTGCCAGCTCACCACCCTCCTGGGGGGGCGGATACTCTGGAAACACCATATATTTT
CASSPPSWGGGYSGNTIYF
>TRBD2|NA|TRBV10-2|14|TRBJ2-7
TGCGCCAGCAGTCCGACTAGCGGGGGCCACGAGCAGTACTTC
CASSPTSGGHEQYF
>TRBD2|NA|TRBV2|16|TRBJ2-1
TGTGCCAGCAGTGAAGCTCGGGGGGGTTCCTACAATGAGCAGTTCTTC
CASSEARGGSYNEQFF
>NA|NA|TRBV29-1|15|TRBJ1-4
TGCAGCGTCCGAAAGGTGGACAGTCCTAATGAAAAACTGTTTTTT
CSVRKVDSPNEKLFF
>NA|few|TRBV3-1/TRBV3-2|14|TRBJ1-6
TGTGCCAGCAGCCCCGGACAGCCAAATTCACCCCTCCACTTT
CASSPGQPNSPLHF
>NA|NA|TRBV9|14|TRBJ1-6
TGTGCCAGCAGCGCCGGGACTTATAATTCACCCCTCCACTTT
CASSAGTYNSPLHF
>TRBD1|NA|TRBV11-3|17|TRBJ1-4
TGTGCCAGCAGCTTAGGAGGGACAGGGGCGCTTAGAGAAAAACTGTTTTTT
CASSLGGTGALREKLFF
>NA|NA|TRBV24-1|14|TRBJ1-2
TGTGCCACCAGTGATTTGAACAGTTTCTATGGCTACACCTTC
CATSDLNSFYGYTF
>TRBD1|NA|TRBV5-1|15|TRBJ2-1
TGCGCCAGCAGCTTGGCTACAGGGGTTAGAAATGAGCAGTTCTTC
CASSLATGVRNEQFF
>TRBD2|once|TRBV3-1/TRBV3-2|17|TRBJ2-2
TGTGCCAGCGGTCGACTAGCGGGTGGACCAAGTACCGGGGAGCTGTTTTTT
CASGRLAGGPSTGELFF
>NA|NA|TRBV19|14|TRBJ1-1
TGTGCCAGTAGTGTCGACAAAATGAACACTGAAGCTTTCTTT
CASSVDKMNTEAFF
>TRBD1|NA|TRBV6-6|15|TRBJ1-6
TGTGCCAGCAGTTACCTAGGGGGCAGGAATTCACCCCTCCACTTT
CASSYLGGRNSPLHF
>NA|NA|TRBV7-2|12|TRBJ2-3
TGTGCCAGCAGCTCTTCGACAGATACGCAGTATTTT
CASSSSTDTQYF
>NA|NA|TRBV7-6|13|TRBJ1-2
TGTGCCAGCAGCTTAGTGGGGGGTAGAGGCTACACCTTC
CASSLVGGRGYTF
>TRBD2|NA|TRBV9|14|TRBJ2-1
TGTGCCAGCAGCGCATCTACTAGCGCAGATGAGCAGTTCTTC
CASSASTSADEQFF
>TRBD1|NA|TRBV5-8|16|TRBJ1-4
TGTGCCAGCAGCTCCGGACAGGGTAATACTAATGAAAAACTGTTTTTT
CASSSGQGNTNEKLFF
>TRBD1|NA|TRBV5-1|15|TRBJ1-1
TGCGCCAGCAGCTCAGGGGACAGGGACCTCCCTGAAGCTTTCTTT
CASSSGDRDLPEAFF
>NA|NA|TRBV6-5|14|TRBJ1-2
TGTGCCAGCAGTCCTAGACAGCCGAACTATGGCTACACCTTC
CASSPRQPNYGYTF
>NA|NA|TRBV7-7|15|TRBJ2-2
TGTGCTAGCACCCATGAAGCGGGTAACACCGGGGAGCTGTTTTTT
CASTHEAGNTGELFF
>NA|few|TRBV4-3|15|TRBJ1-4
TGCGCCAGCAGCCAAGTCCTCCAAGCAGGTGAAAAACTGTTTTTT
CASSQVLQAGEKLFF
>TRBD1|few|TRBV18|18|TRBJ1-4
TGTGCCAGCTCACCGGGACAGGGGGCATTTCAAACTAATGAAAAACTGTTTTTT
CASSPGQGAFQTNEKLFF
>TRBD1|NA|TRBV18|15|TRBJ1-1
TGTGCCAGCTCACCACCGTCAGGGGGGAACACTGAAGCTTTCTTT
CASSPPSGGNTEAFF
>TRBD1|NA|TRBV10-3|14|TRBJ2-3
TGTGCCATCAGCTCCGGGACAGTCACAGATACGCAGTATTTT
CAISSGTVTDTQYF
>NA|NA|TRBV11-3|15|TRBJ1-3
TGTGCCAGCAGCTTAAAGGGAGACTCTGGAAACACCATATATTTT
CASSLKGDSGNTIYF
>TRBD1|NA|TRBV9|14|TRBJ1-1
TGTGCCAGCAGCGTCGGACAGGGTGGCACTGAAGCTTTCTTT
CASSVGQGGTEAFF
>TRBD2|NA|TRBV5-1|16|TRBJ2-3
TGCGCCAGCAGCTTGGTGGCCGGGGGGGTTGTCGATACGCAGTATTTT
CASSLVAGGVVDTQYF
>NA|NA|TRBV6-1|13|TRBJ1-5
TGTGCCAGCAGGACAGGCCTCAATCAGCCCCAGCATTTT
CASRTGLNQPQHF
>NA|few|TRBV9|14|TRBJ2-5
TGTGCCAGCAGCGTTGAGGTTGGCTTAGATACCCAGTACTTC
CASSVEVGLDTQYF
>NA|NA|TRBV7-6|15|TRBJ1-1
TGTGCCAGCAGCTTAGCGGTGCGGGGGAACACTGAAGCTTTCTTT
CASSLAVRGNTEAFF